This T cell receptor (beta chain) was sequenced for a study of blood T cell repertoires in COVID-19. Produced via immunoSEQ multiplex PCR; TCRdb's table is partial and in-frame only. The sample lists more than 200,000 clones, more than 70% occurring once. The junction had 9 bases not matched to a gene; V was cut back by 4 bases and J by 4 bases. The germline CDR1 and CDR2 sequences are MGHRA and YSYEKL. This CDR3 has 17 residues. The source material was peripheral blood. The V call is TRBV4-1, the J call TRBJ2-3, with 12 bases fitting TRBD2. The clonotype comes from a woman between 55 and 75 years old with acute or convalescent COVID-19. The chain's CDR3 is CASSLYPTSGGADTQYF. DNA of the CDR3: TGCGCCAGCAGCCTCTATCCGACTAGCGGGGGTGCAGATACGCAGTATTTT.